This is a list of T cell receptor beta chains from one sample in a study of cytomegalovirus exposure and HLA in healthy donors. Data came from immunoSEQ multiplex PCR; TCRdb stores just in-frame clones and leaves some out. The sample shows around 150,000 clones, approximately 78% of them seen only once. The sequenced material came from PBMCs. These receptors all stem from a male donor in good health and CMV-seronegative. Each CDR3 is given with its conserved first and last residue. The D gene is left open where the match is weak. The size entry is marked missing in some rows and otherwise reads once, few, many or a size class.

j_gene: TRBJ2-5; v_gene: TRBV5-1; d_gene: TRBD1; abundance: NA; CDR3aa: CASSGQGREQYF; CDR3nt: TGCGCCAGCAGCGGACAGGGGCGGGAGCAGTACTTC
j_gene: TRBJ1-1; v_gene: TRBV15; d_gene: NA; abundance: NA; CDR3aa: CATSRDLTGQESTEAFF; CDR3nt: TGTGCCACCAGCAGAGATCTCACAGGGCAGGAGAGCACTGAAGCTTTCTTT
j_gene: TRBJ1-4; v_gene: TRBV19; d_gene: NA; abundance: NA; CDR3aa: CASSPGTTNEKLFF; CDR3nt: TGTGCCAGTAGCCCAGGAACAACTAATGAAAAACTGTTTTTT
j_gene: TRBJ1-1; v_gene: TRBV4-3; d_gene: NA; abundance: NA; CDR3aa: CASSQGARVQNTEAFF; CDR3nt: TGCGCCAGCAGCCAGGGGGCCCGGGTCCAGAACACTGAAGCTTTCTTT
j_gene: TRBJ2-1; v_gene: TRBV28; d_gene: TRBD2; abundance: NA; CDR3aa: CASRTSGSVNEQFF; CDR3nt: TGTGCCAGCAGGACTAGCGGGAGTGTAAATGAGCAGTTCTTC
j_gene: TRBJ1-2; v_gene: TRBV7-2; d_gene: TRBD1; abundance: NA; CDR3aa: CASSLTPVGTARDYGYTF; CDR3nt: TGTGCCAGCAGCCTCACCCCGGTGGGGACAGCAAGGGACTATGGCTACACCTTC
j_gene: TRBJ2-3; v_gene: TRBV5-6; d_gene: NA; abundance: NA; CDR3aa: CASSGYGGVSTDTQYF; CDR3nt: TGTGCCAGCAGCGGTTACGGCGGAGTAAGCACAGATACGCAGTATTTT
j_gene: TRBJ1-2; v_gene: TRBV2; d_gene: TRBD1; abundance: NA; CDR3aa: CASTRTGVDYGYTF; CDR3nt: TGTGCCAGCACTAGGACAGGGGTGGACTATGGCTACACCTTC
j_gene: TRBJ2-2; v_gene: TRBV5-5; d_gene: NA; abundance: NA; CDR3aa: CASTGPNTGELFF; CDR3nt: TGTGCCAGCACAGGGCCGAACACCGGGGAGCTGTTTTTT
j_gene: TRBJ1-4; v_gene: TRBV27; d_gene: TRBD1; abundance: NA; CDR3aa: CASSPGQGVWEKLFF; CDR3nt: TGTGCCAGCAGTCCAGGACAGGGGGTTTGGGAAAAACTGTTTTTT
j_gene: TRBJ2-5; v_gene: TRBV7-2; d_gene: TRBD2; abundance: NA; CDR3aa: CASSLRSGRAIETQYF; CDR3nt: TGTGCCAGCAGCTTAAGGAGCGGGAGGGCTATAGAGACCCAGTACTTC
j_gene: TRBJ2-5; v_gene: TRBV7-7; d_gene: NA; abundance: NA; CDR3aa: CASALGSIQETQYF; CDR3nt: TGTGCCAGCGCCCTCGGGAGCATACAAGAGACCCAGTACTTC
j_gene: TRBJ2-1; v_gene: TRBV28; d_gene: NA; abundance: once; CDR3aa: CASTLLNEQFF; CDR3nt: TGTGCCAGCACCCTCTTGAATGAGCAGTTCTTC
j_gene: TRBJ2-7; v_gene: TRBV27; d_gene: TRBD1; abundance: NA; CDR3aa: CASRRQGDSYEQYF; CDR3nt: TGTGCCAGCAGAAGACAGGGGGACTCCTACGAGCAGTACTTC
j_gene: TRBJ1-1; v_gene: TRBV7-9; d_gene: NA; abundance: NA; CDR3aa: CASSLFQGDTEAFF; CDR3nt: TGTGCCAGCAGCTTATTTCAGGGTGACACTGAAGCTTTCTTT
j_gene: TRBJ2-3; v_gene: TRBV19; d_gene: NA; abundance: NA; CDR3aa: CASRLGLGARGTDTQYF; CDR3nt: TGTGCCAGTAGATTAGGGTTGGGGGCGAGGGGCACAGATACGCAGTATTTT
j_gene: TRBJ1-2; v_gene: TRBV28; d_gene: NA; abundance: NA; CDR3aa: CASSLARGWGYTF; CDR3nt: TGTGCCAGCAGTTTAGCCCGGGGTTGGGGCTACACCTTC
j_gene: TRBJ2-1; v_gene: TRBV7-9; d_gene: TRBD2; abundance: NA; CDR3aa: CASKVGREPFYNEQFF; CDR3nt: TGTGCCAGCAAAGTTGGGAGGGAACCGTTTTACAATGAGCAGTTCTTC
j_gene: TRBJ2-3; v_gene: TRBV4-1; d_gene: TRBD2; abundance: NA; CDR3aa: CASSLRSGGLTDTQYF; CDR3nt: TGCGCCAGCAGCCTACGAAGCGGGGGGTTGACAGATACGCAGTATTTT
j_gene: TRBJ2-1; v_gene: TRBV18; d_gene: NA; abundance: once; CDR3aa: CASSPQQGYNEQFF; CDR3nt: TGTGCCAGCTCACCACAGCAGGGGTACAATGAGCAGTTCTTC
j_gene: TRBJ2-7; v_gene: TRBV21-1; d_gene: NA; abundance: NA; CDR3aa: CASSSPGQGSYEQYF; CDR3nt: TGTGCCAGCAGCTCCCCGGGACAGGGCTCCTACGAGCAGTACTTC
j_gene: TRBJ1-2; v_gene: TRBV28; d_gene: TRBD1; abundance: NA; CDR3aa: CASSRGQGDGYTF; CDR3nt: TGTGCCAGCAGTCGGGGACAGGGGGATGGCTACACCTTC
j_gene: TRBJ1-5; v_gene: TRBV6-1; d_gene: NA; abundance: NA; CDR3aa: CASSDNRYSPQHF; CDR3nt: TGTGCCAGCAGTGACAACCGATATAGTCCCCAGCATTTT
j_gene: TRBJ1-2; v_gene: TRBV18; d_gene: NA; abundance: NA; CDR3aa: CASSPGSSNYGYTF; CDR3nt: TGTGCCAGCTCACCGGGCTCTTCTAACTATGGCTACACCTTC
j_gene: TRBJ1-1; v_gene: TRBV12-2; d_gene: NA; abundance: NA; CDR3aa: CASRLAGEGSTEAFF; CDR3nt: TGTGCAAGTCGCTTAGCAGGGGAGGGGAGCACTGAAGCTTTCTTT
j_gene: TRBJ2-1; v_gene: TRBV28; d_gene: NA; abundance: NA; CDR3aa: CASSFTGLGQFF; CDR3nt: TGTGCCAGCAGTTTTACCGGACTGGGGCAGTTCTTC
j_gene: TRBJ2-1; v_gene: TRBV6-1; d_gene: TRBD2; abundance: NA; CDR3aa: CASSEMGLAGGYEQFF; CDR3nt: TGTGCCAGCAGCGAAATGGGACTAGCGGGAGGCTATGAGCAGTTCTTC
j_gene: TRBJ1-1; v_gene: TRBV11-2; d_gene: TRBD1; abundance: NA; CDR3aa: CASRTGPEAFF; CDR3nt: TGTGCCAGCCGGACAGGGCCTGAAGCTTTCTTT
j_gene: TRBJ2-5; v_gene: TRBV15; d_gene: NA; abundance: few; CDR3aa: CATSRDRGEETQYF; CDR3nt: TGTGCCACCAGCAGAGATCGCGGGGAAGAGACCCAGTACTTC
j_gene: TRBJ2-1; v_gene: TRBV7-2; d_gene: TRBD2; abundance: few; CDR3aa: CASFGGGRAGNEQFF; CDR3nt: TGTGCCAGCTTCGGAGGCGGGAGGGCCGGAAATGAGCAGTTCTTC
j_gene: TRBJ1-4; v_gene: TRBV15; d_gene: NA; abundance: few; CDR3aa: CATSRDAGGDEKLFF; CDR3nt: TGTGCCACCAGCAGAGATGCGGGGGGCGATGAAAAACTGTTTTTT
j_gene: TRBJ2-3; v_gene: TRBV4-1; d_gene: TRBD2; abundance: NA; CDR3aa: CASSPVAGDTDTQYF; CDR3nt: TGCGCCAGCAGCCCCGTAGCGGGGGACACAGATACGCAGTATTTT
j_gene: TRBJ1-1; v_gene: TRBV11-3; d_gene: NA; abundance: NA; CDR3aa: CTSSLAENTEAFF; CDR3nt: TGTACCAGCAGCTTAGCAGAGAACACTGAAGCTTTCTTT
j_gene: TRBJ1-2; v_gene: TRBV18; d_gene: NA; abundance: NA; CDR3aa: CASSLSGDYTF; CDR3nt: TGTGCCAGCTCACTATCAGGGGACTACACCTTC
j_gene: TRBJ2-7; v_gene: TRBV11-3; d_gene: TRBD1; abundance: once; CDR3aa: CASSLRQGAREQYF; CDR3nt: TGTGCCAGCAGCTTAAGACAGGGGGCGCGGGAGCAGTACTTC
j_gene: TRBJ2-5; v_gene: TRBV2; d_gene: NA; abundance: NA; CDR3aa: CASSENAGHQETQYF; CDR3nt: TGTGCCAGCAGTGAAAATGCGGGACACCAAGAGACCCAGTACTTC
j_gene: TRBJ1-2; v_gene: TRBV4-2; d_gene: NA; abundance: few; CDR3aa: CASSQAGGEERRHGYTF; CDR3nt: TGTGCCAGCAGCCAAGCGGGGGGCGAAGAACGGAGACATGGCTACACCTTC
j_gene: TRBJ1-2; v_gene: TRBV28; d_gene: NA; abundance: NA; CDR3aa: CASSLGTPPGYTF; CDR3nt: TGTGCCAGCAGTTTAGGGACACCCCCCGGCTACACCTTC
j_gene: TRBJ1-6; v_gene: TRBV19; d_gene: NA; abundance: few; CDR3aa: CASSTDRNSPLHF; CDR3nt: TGTGCCAGTAGTACGGACAGAAATTCACCCCTCCACTTT
j_gene: TRBJ2-7; v_gene: TRBV7-2; d_gene: NA; abundance: NA; CDR3aa: CASSIGQGPYEQYF; CDR3nt: TGTGCCAGCAGCATAGGCCAGGGGCCCTACGAGCAGTACTTC
j_gene: TRBJ1-5; v_gene: TRBV28; d_gene: TRBD1; abundance: NA; CDR3aa: CASSPGTGWGYQPQHF; CDR3nt: TGTGCCAGCAGTCCCGGGACAGGGTGGGGATATCAGCCCCAGCATTTT
j_gene: TRBJ1-1; v_gene: TRBV27; d_gene: NA; abundance: NA; CDR3aa: CASRRAFGNTEAFF; CDR3nt: TGTGCCAGCCGACGAGCGTTTGGCAACACTGAAGCTTTCTTT
j_gene: TRBJ1-2; v_gene: TRBV6-5; d_gene: TRBD1; abundance: NA; CDR3aa: CASRTTGGSNYGYTF; CDR3nt: TGTGCCAGCAGAACCACAGGGGGTTCGAACTATGGCTACACCTTC
j_gene: TRBJ2-1; v_gene: TRBV2; d_gene: TRBD2; abundance: NA; CDR3aa: CASSPPGSGANEQFF; CDR3nt: TGTGCCAGCAGCCCCCCGGGTAGCGGGGCGAATGAGCAGTTCTTC
j_gene: TRBJ2-7; v_gene: TRBV18; d_gene: TRBD1; abundance: once; CDR3aa: CASSPSSLGGGRAYEQYF; CDR3nt: TGTGCCAGCTCACCATCATCTTTAGGGGGCGGTCGGGCCTACGAGCAGTACTTC
j_gene: TRBJ2-7; v_gene: TRBV2; d_gene: NA; abundance: NA; CDR3aa: CASRSGTLGYEQYF; CDR3nt: TGTGCCAGCAGGTCCGGGACACTAGGCTACGAGCAGTACTTC
j_gene: TRBJ2-2; v_gene: TRBV15; d_gene: NA; abundance: NA; CDR3aa: CATSRQSNTGELFF; CDR3nt: TGTGCCACCAGCAGGCAGTCGAACACCGGGGAGCTGTTTTTT
j_gene: TRBJ2-7; v_gene: TRBV15; d_gene: NA; abundance: NA; CDR3aa: CATSRSGSSYEQYF; CDR3nt: TGTGCCACCAGCCGCTCCGGGTCCTCCTACGAGCAGTACTTC
j_gene: TRBJ1-5; v_gene: TRBV27; d_gene: NA; abundance: NA; CDR3aa: CASSFKPQHF; CDR3nt: TGTGCCAGCAGTTTTAAGCCCCAGCATTTT
j_gene: TRBJ2-3; v_gene: TRBV9; d_gene: TRBD2; abundance: few; CDR3aa: CASSVGQGGLAGFSDTQYF; CDR3nt: TGTGCCAGCAGCGTAGGCCAAGGAGGACTAGCGGGATTTTCCGATACGCAGTATTTT
j_gene: TRBJ2-1; v_gene: TRBV19; d_gene: NA; abundance: few; CDR3aa: CASSIVGQGTYLYNEQFF; CDR3nt: TGTGCCAGTAGTATAGTGGGGCAAGGAACCTACCTCTACAATGAGCAGTTCTTC
j_gene: TRBJ2-5; v_gene: TRBV5-1; d_gene: TRBD2; abundance: NA; CDR3aa: CASSLIASGGTFQETQYF; CDR3nt: TGCGCCAGCAGCTTAATTGCTAGCGGGGGGACCTTCCAAGAGACCCAGTACTTC
j_gene: TRBJ1-1; v_gene: TRBV5-1; d_gene: NA; abundance: NA; CDR3aa: CASRWGGDYTEAFF; CDR3nt: TGCGCCAGCAGGTGGGGAGGGGACTACACTGAAGCTTTCTTT
j_gene: TRBJ2-7; v_gene: TRBV6-1; d_gene: TRBD1; abundance: NA; CDR3aa: CASRDRAREQYF; CDR3nt: TGTGCCAGCAGGGACAGGGCGAGGGAGCAGTACTTC
j_gene: TRBJ1-2; v_gene: TRBV19; d_gene: NA; abundance: NA; CDR3aa: CASSIQGPGSYGYTF; CDR3nt: TGTGCCAGTAGTATACAGGGGCCGGGAAGCTATGGCTACACCTTC
j_gene: TRBJ2-1; v_gene: TRBV19; d_gene: TRBD2; abundance: NA; CDR3aa: CASSTRLAGYNEQFF; CDR3nt: TGTGCCAGTAGTACCCGACTAGCGGGCTACAATGAGCAGTTCTTC
j_gene: TRBJ2-7; v_gene: TRBV5-6; d_gene: NA; abundance: NA; CDR3aa: CASSLGAGDYEQYF; CDR3nt: TGTGCCAGCAGCTTGGGTGCAGGGGACTACGAGCAGTACTTC
j_gene: TRBJ1-3; v_gene: TRBV18; d_gene: NA; abundance: NA; CDR3aa: CASSPSPGYTIYF; CDR3nt: TGTGCCAGCTCACCATCCCCGGGATACACCATATATTTT
j_gene: TRBJ2-3; v_gene: TRBV28; d_gene: NA; abundance: NA; CDR3aa: CASSLSETPADTQYF; CDR3nt: TGTGCCAGCAGTTTATCCGAAACTCCCGCAGATACGCAGTATTTT